These 20 T cell receptor beta chains came from one sample sequenced in a study of regulatory T cells in long-lasting Graves disease. Investigators prepared the TCR beta libraries by applying iRepertoire HTBI primers and Arm-PCR of CDR3 regions. One entry per CDR3 protein, called by TCRdb with MiXCR from the multiplex PCR reads. This sample yields about 460,000 distinct CDR3 sequences, of which 12% to 15% are seen a single time; roughly a sixth belongs to the top ten. Documented time point: newly diagnosed GD, antithyroid drugs for less than 3 months. The TCR library was made from RNA that had been extracted from PBMCs in TRIzol. This same sample was also taken into another study, of T cells in Graves' hyperthyroidism and ophthalmopathy.

The starting material was peripheral blood mononuclear cells (PBMCs), obtained at new diagnosis, from a patient treated with antithyroid drugs. These receptors all stem from a woman aged 45-60 years with Graves disease.

This clonotype has only a few counts. V usage is TRBV14 and J usage is TRBJ2-7; the match to TRBD1 covers 7 bases. This CDR3 spans 16 amino acids. Per germline, CDR1 SGHDN and CDR2 FVKESK. V was clipped by 4 bases and J by 2 bases; unmatched bases: 11. For the CDR3, the DNA is TGTGCCAGCAGCCTCCTAGACCGACAGGGACCCTACGAGCAGTACTTC. It codes for CASSLLDRQGPYEQYF. The full variable domain, with the rest looked up from reference TRBV14 and TRBJ2-7, is EAGVTQFPSHSVIEKGQTVTLRCDPISGHDNLYWYRRVMGKEIKFLLHFVKESKQDESGMPNNRFLAERTGGTYSTLKVQPAELEDSGVYFCASSLLDRQGPYEQYFGPGTRLTVT.

This clonotype was counted between two and nine times. The chain couples TRBV5-1 to TRBJ2-1, with a tentative D call TRBD2 (5 bases). Germline-derived CDR1 and CDR2 are SGHRS and YFSETQ. The germline V and J ends were trimmed by 5 bases and 1 base, with 16 bases remaining between them. This CDR3 contains 16 residues. CDR3 loop: CASSGSSGESYNEQFF. CDR3 bases: TGCGCCAGCAGTGGTTCGAGCGGAGAGTCCTACAATGAGCAGTTCTTC.

This sequence joins TRBV4-1 and TRBJ1-5; no definite D call. Trimming took 3 bases from V and 7 from J, leaving 22 bases between them. CDR1 is MGHRA, CDR2 YSYEKL, per germline. The CDR3 extends over 17 amino acids. CDR3 in DNA: TGCGCCAGCAGCCACCCCTCGGGGAGGGAATATTCGCAGCCCCAGCATTTT. Translated, it gives CASSHPSGREYSQPQHF.

This clonotype was detected only once. The CDR3 DNA reads as TGTGCCAGCGGTCGCCGCGGGACAGGGGTTATCACCGAAGCTTTCTTT. Amino acids: CASGRRGTGVITEAFF. V usage is TRBV6-2 or TRBV6-3 and J usage is TRBJ1-1; 10 bases are a match to TRBD1. Per the germline V gene, CDR1 is MNHEY and CDR2 is SVGEGT. The CDR3 is 16 amino acids. Losses at the gene ends were 8 bases for V and 8 bases for J; bases not matched to a gene: 17.

This clonotype was seen at least ten times. The chain joins TRBV7-3 to TRBJ1-1, with D unresolved. The germline CDR1 and CDR2 sequences are SGHTA and FQGTGA. V was cut by 7 bases and J by 3 bases, with 18 bases left in between. This CDR3 is 15 amino acids long. CDR3: CASTLTRQVHTEAFF. DNA of the CDR3: TGTGCCAGCACCCTAACCCGCCAAGTACACACTGAAGCTTTCTTT. The whole variable domain, remainder taken from reference TRBV7-3 and TRBJ1-1, is GAGVSQTPSNKVTEKGKYVELRCDPISGHTALYWYRQSLGQGPEFLIYFQGTGAADDSGLPNDRFFAVRPEGSVSTLKIQRTERGDSAVYLCASTLTRQVHTEAFFGQGTRLTVV.

CDR3 loop: CASSGDRPGTEAFF. The CDR3 coding sequence is TGTGCCAGCAGTGGGGACAGGCCGGGCACTGAAGCTTTCTTT. The chain carries TRBV6-1 and TRBJ1-1, with 8 bases that match TRBD1. V was clipped by 4 bases and J by 4 bases; unmatched bases: 5. Germline assignment: CDR1 MNHNS and CDR2 SASEGT. The CDR3 covers 14 residues.

CDR3 nucleotide sequence: TGTGCCAGCAGTTACAAAGGGGACACTGAAGCTTTCTTT. Translated, it gives CASSYKGDTEAFF. The chain has TRBV6-5 and TRBJ1-1, with TRBD1 as a possible D gene (5 bases). Trimming removed 2 bases at V and 3 bases at J, with 7 bases between. Germline V gives CDR1 MNHEY, CDR2 SVGAGI. The CDR3 totals 13 residues.

This clonotype was seen many times. CDR3 in amino acids: CASSEQGDQPQHF. The CDR3 coding sequence is TGTGCCAGCTCAGAACAGGGTGATCAGCCCCAGCATTTT. The V and J genes are TRBV18 and TRBJ1-5, with TRBD1 as a possible D gene (6 bases). Looked up from germline, CDR1 is KGHSH and CDR2 is LQKENI. Between the trimmed V and J ends, which lost 5 bases and 5 bases, there was a span of 10 bases. This CDR3 region has 13 residues.

This clonotype came up many times. The CDR3 bases are TGTGCCAGCAGCCCCCCTGCGGTGAACACTGAAGCTTTCTTT. This sequence encodes CASSPPAVNTEAFF. The chain recombines TRBV6-1 with TRBJ1-1, with unresolved D. The germline V and J ends were trimmed by 6 bases and 0 bases, with 11 bases remaining between them. The germline CDR1 and CDR2 sequences are MNHNS and SASEGT. The CDR3 contains 14 residues.

This clonotype was picked up many times. V gene TRBV7-9 combines with J gene TRBJ2-7; 10 bases map to TRBD2. The CDR3 consists of 18 residues. The trim removed 5 bases at V and 3 bases at J, leaving 16 bases unmatched. Germline lookup yields CDR1 SEHNR and CDR2 FQNEAQ (reference sequence). The CDR3 bases are TGTGCCAGCAGCCCCCTCTCACCGGGACTAGCGCCGTACTACGAGCAGTACTTC. It translates to CASSPLSPGLAPYYEQYF.

This clonotype came up a few times. The chain combines TRBV3-1 with TRBJ2-2, with 11 positions matching TRBD1. Germline-derived CDR1 and CDR2 are LGHDT and YNNKEL (reference sequence). V shed 3 bases, J shed 5 bases, and the junction held 2 bases outside the gene matches. The CDR3 extends over 15 amino acids. Written as DNA, the CDR3 is TGTGCCAGCAGCCAGGGGGACAGGGGGACCGGGGAGCTGTTTTTT. It specifies CASSQGDRGTGELFF.

This clonotype was detected only a few times. V is TRBV4-1 and J is TRBJ2-7; D uncertain. Per the germline V gene, CDR1 is MGHRA and CDR2 is YSYEKL. The CDR3 spans 14 residues. Trimming pared 1 base from V and 0 bases from J, leaving 7 bases between. The CDR3 DNA sequence: TGCGCCAGCAGCCAAGCGCAGGTCTCCTACGAGCAGTACTTC. Translation gives CASSQAQVSYEQYF.

This clonotype was seen at least ten times. The chain is built from TRBV28 and TRBJ1-1; 12 bases match TRBD1. Per the germline V gene, CDR1 is MDHEN and CDR2 is SYDVKM. This CDR3 spans 17 amino acids. J gave up 1 base and V 5 bases, and 8 bases lay outside the gene matches. CDR3 sequence reads: CASSHQGQGARNTEAFF. CDR3 in DNA: TGTGCCAGCAGTCACCAGGGACAGGGGGCGAGGAACACTGAAGCTTTCTTT.

The table lists this clonotype with many counts. V usage is TRBV5-8 and J usage is TRBJ1-2, with TRBD1 as a possible D gene (5 bases). CDR1 is SGHTS, CDR2 YDEGEE, per germline. CDR3 length: 13 residues. V gave up 4 bases and J gave up 2 bases, with 9 bases separating them. The CDR3 bases are TGTGCCAGCAGCCCGAGGACAAACTATGGCTACACCTTC. It encodes CASSPRTNYGYTF.

Note on this clonotype: This clone may be a read error of a much larger clone one base away. The rearrangement joins TRBV5-1 to TRBJ2-1; tentative D call: TRBD2 (6 bases). V was clipped by 4 bases and J by 10 bases, with 24 bases between them. The CDR3 is 16 amino acids. From germline, CDR1 is SGHRS and CDR2 YFSETQ. In DNA form, the CDR3 reads TGCGCCAGCAGCCGCCTCAGGCGGGGTAGCTCCTACGAGCAGTTCTTC. Translation gives CASSRLRRGSSYEQFF.

The rearrangement links TRBV28 to TRBJ2-7; perhaps TRBD1 as D (6 bases). CDR1 MDHEN and CDR2 SYDVKM come from the germline V gene. V lost 5 bases, J lost 3 bases, and 20 bases lay in between. The CDR3 is made up of 16 amino acids. The CDR3 protein is CASSTGTRPTIYEQYF. DNA for the CDR3: TGTGCCAGCAGTACCGGGACAAGACCTACCATCTACGAGCAGTACTTC. The full variable domain, completed using reference TRBV28 and TRBJ2-7, is DVKVTQSSRYLVKRTGEKVFLECVQDMDHENMFWYRQDPGLGLRLIYFSYDVKMKEKGDIPEGYSVSREKKERFSLILESASTNQTSMYLCASSTGTRPTIYEQYFGPGTRLTVT.

At least ten counts were recorded for this clonotype. Its ends do not fully match the called genes, so a read error is possible. J is TRBJ1-2 and V is TRBV28; D might be TRBD1 (5 bases). This CDR3 region has 12 residues. CDR1 is MDHEN and CDR2 is SYDVKM in the germline V gene. In nucleotides, the CDR3 is TGTGCCAACAGTTTACAGGACTATGGCTACACCTTC. Translation gives CANSLQDYGYTF.

This chain connects TRBV7-9 to TRBJ2-3; 12 positions agree with TRBD2. The CDR3 covers 18 residues. Germline CDR1 is SEHNR and CDR2 is FQNEAQ (reference sequence). V was clipped by 2 bases and J by 4 bases; unmatched bases: 10. The CDR3, as DNA: TGTGCCAGCAGCTTAACCTCCCGCCCTAGCGGGAGGGCAGATACGCAGTATTTT. This gives the protein CASSLTSRPSGRADTQYF.

At least ten counts were recorded for this clonotype. The chain joins TRBV13 to TRBJ1-1, with D unresolved. The germline gives CDR1 PRHDT, CDR2 FYEKMQ (reference sequence). Trimming cost V 0 bases and J 6 bases, with 11 bases left between them. This CDR3 comprises 14 residues. The DNA of the CDR3 is TGTGCCAGCAGCTTAGGTACAGTGAAATCTGAAGCTTTCTTT. It translates to CASSLGTVKSEAFF.

This clonotype was seen ten or more times. The genes are TRBV12-3 or TRBV12-4 and TRBJ2-5; TRBD2 is a possible D gene (6 bases). Deletions cut 7 bases from V and 4 bases from J, with 13 bases between. This CDR3 has 13 residues. The CDR3 bases are TGTGCCAGCACTCATGGAGGGCCAGAGACCCAGTACTTC. Encoded protein: CASTHGGPETQYF.